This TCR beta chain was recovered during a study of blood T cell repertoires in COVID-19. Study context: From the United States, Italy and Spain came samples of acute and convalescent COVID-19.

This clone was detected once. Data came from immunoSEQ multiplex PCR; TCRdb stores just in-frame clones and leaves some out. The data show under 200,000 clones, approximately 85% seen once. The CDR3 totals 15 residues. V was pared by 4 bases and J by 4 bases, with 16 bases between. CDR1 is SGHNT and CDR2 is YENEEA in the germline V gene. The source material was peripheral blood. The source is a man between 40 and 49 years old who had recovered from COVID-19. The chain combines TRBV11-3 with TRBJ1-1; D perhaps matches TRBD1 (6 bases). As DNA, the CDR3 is TGTGCCAGCAGCTCCCCGATGGGGGCGAGCACTGAAGCTTTCTTT. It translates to CASSSPMGASTEAFF.